The rows below give T cell receptor beta chains drawn from one sample of a study of Graves' ophthalmopathy and Graves' hyperthyroidism. Each CDR3 protein is one row after TCRdb ran MiXCR on the multiplex PCR reads. The sample lists over 500,000 distinct CDR3 sequences, about 20% occurring once. Sequencing was performed on peripheral blood. The receptors come from a woman between 18 and 30 years old with stable Graves' hyperthyroidism. Some clones in this sample may be carry-over from other donors' samples. Both conserved end residues are part of each CDR3. The order of the fields is clone size, J gene, D gene, V gene, CDR3 DNA, CDR3 protein. A D gene is named only where the DNA matches it firmly. Clone size is given for some rows only: seen once, a few or many times, or a class if the clone is expanded.

once,TRBJ2-5,TRBD1,TRBV29-1,TGCAGCGTTGAAGACACAGGGGTTCAAGAGACCCAGTACTTC,CSVEDTGVQETQYF
.,TRBJ2-2,TRBD1,TRBV7-3,TGTGCCAGCAGTCAAACGACAGGGGGCATAGGGGAGCTGTTTTTT,CASSQTTGGIGELFF
many,TRBJ1-6,.,TRBV27,TGTGCCACCCAGGACAGAAATCTAAATAATTCACCCCTCCACTTT,CATQDRNLNNSPLHF
.,TRBJ1-2,TRBD1,TRBV6-4,TGTGCCAGCAGTGATTCAAGAGGGGGCCCGAGAGGCTACACCTTC,CASSDSRGGPRGYTF
many,TRBJ2-7,TRBD2,TRBV20-1,TGCAGTGCTAGAGATCGCCAGCGGGAGGCCTCCTACGAGCAGTACTTC,CSARDRQREASYEQYF
.,TRBJ2-7,.,TRBV6-2/TRBV6-3,TGTGCCAGCAGTTACTTGCGCGGCTCCTACGAGCAGTACTTC,CASSYLRGSYEQYF
many,TRBJ2-4,.,TRBV6-5,TGTGCCAGCGCCCGCGGGACACAGGGAGGAAACATTCAGTACTTC,CASARGTQGGNIQYF
many,TRBJ2-7,TRBD1,TRBV10-3,TGTGCCATCAGTGACCCCGCTCGGGGACAGGGCTCCTACGAGCAGTACTTC,CAISDPARGQGSYEQYF
many,TRBJ2-7,.,TRBV12-3/TRBV12-4,TGTGCCAGCTGGGCAGGGAATAATTACGAGCAGTACTTC,CASWAGNNYEQYF
.,TRBJ1-6,.,TRBV20-1,TGCAGTGCTAGAGAGGATAGGGTAGGATCACCCCTCCACTTT,CSAREDRVGSPLHF
.,TRBJ1-1,TRBD1,TRBV6-2/TRBV6-3,TGTGCCAGCCTTAGACCGGGACAGGGGGCTGAAGCTTTCTTT,CASLRPGQGAEAFF
many,TRBJ1-5,TRBD1,TRBV6-4,TGTGCCAGCAGCCCACAATCCGGACAGGCGGGTTCGTGGAATCAGCCCCAGCATTTT,CASSPQSGQAGSWNQPQHF
.,TRBJ1-6,TRBD1,TRBV20-1,TGCAGTGAGTCGGGACAGCTGTATAATTCACCCCTCCACTTT,CSESGQLYNSPLHF
.,TRBJ1-1,.,TRBV25-1,TGTGCCAGCAGTGAATTCATTTTGGGTCAACAGAACACTGAAGCTTTCTTT,CASSEFILGQQNTEAFF
many,TRBJ2-7,.,TRBV12-3/TRBV12-4,TGTGCCAGCAGTCACCGGAACGTGGGCTACGAGCAGTACTTC,CASSHRNVGYEQYF
many,TRBJ2-7,TRBD1,TRBV7-9,TGTGCCAGCAGCCAGGACAGGGGAAAAGGCGAGCAGTACTTC,CASSQDRGKGEQYF
many,TRBJ1-5,.,TRBV20-1,TGCAGTGCTAGAAGGGAGTATAGCAATCAGCCCCAGCATTTT,CSARREYSNQPQHF
.,TRBJ2-2,.,TRBV12-5,TGTGCTAGTGGTTTATTGGGCGCCGGGGAGCTGTTTTTT,CASGLLGAGELFF
many,TRBJ2-7,TRBD2,TRBV27,TGTGCCAGCAGTTGGGCGGGAGGGCCGTGGGAGCAGTACTTC,CASSWAGGPWEQYF
many,TRBJ1-5,TRBD1,TRBV29-1,TGCAGCGTCATAGGACAGGGATCGGGCAATCAGCCCCAGCATTTT,CSVIGQGSGNQPQHF
many,TRBJ1-1,.,TRBV12-3/TRBV12-4,TGTGCCAGCAGTCTCCTGGGGGACACTGAAGCTTTCTTT,CASSLLGDTEAFF
many,TRBJ2-7,TRBD2,TRBV12-3/TRBV12-4,TGTGCCAGCAAAACCATGCTAGCGGATCCCTACGAGCAGTACTTC,CASKTMLADPYEQYF
many,TRBJ1-1,.,TRBV19,TGTGCCAGTAGTCCGCGGGTCGAGTGGAACACTGAAGCTTTCTTT,CASSPRVEWNTEAFF
many,TRBJ1-2,.,TRBV6-1,TGTGCCAGCACTCCCCGAGGAGTAGAAGGTGGCTACACCTTC,CASTPRGVEGGYTF
many,TRBJ2-5,.,TRBV12-3/TRBV12-4,TGTGCCAGCAGTACAAACAGGGTTCAGACCCAGTACTTC,CASSTNRVQTQYF
many,TRBJ1-1,.,TRBV12-3/TRBV12-4,TGTGCCAGCAGTCCCGTAGCACAGTACACTGAAGCTTTCTTT,CASSPVAQYTEAFF
many,TRBJ2-7,TRBD1,TRBV20-1,TGCAGTGCCCCGGGACAGGGATATGAGCAGTACTTC,CSAPGQGYEQYF
many,TRBJ2-2,.,TRBV30,TGTGCCTGGAATGAAGGGGCCGGGGAGCTGTTTTTT,CAWNEGAGELFF
many,TRBJ2-6,.,TRBV3-1,TGTGCCAGCAGCCAAGATCGAGGTTGGGACTCTGGGGCCAACGTCCTGACTTTC,CASSQDRGWDSGANVLTF
many,TRBJ2-6,.,TRBV5-1,TGCGCCAGCAGCTACCCGACAGGAGACCACTCTGGGGCCAACGTCCTGACTTTC,CASSYPTGDHSGANVLTF
.,TRBJ2-5,TRBD2,TRBV20-1,TGCAGTGCCCTAACTAGCGGAGGTTTCCAAGAGACCCAGTACTTC,CSALTSGGFQETQYF
many,TRBJ2-5,TRBD1,TRBV2,TGTGCCAGCAGTCGGACAGGGACCCTAGAGACCCAGTACTTC,CASSRTGTLETQYF